This T cell receptor beta chain is from a study of cytomegalovirus exposure and HLA in healthy donors. On the study more broadly: The 120 validation repertoires were produced on the same platform as the approximately 620 repertoires of the first cohort. This was reported in a later analysis.

Remarks on this clone: No antigen is known for it.

V lost 4 bases and J lost 0; bases outside the gene matches: 3. Germline V gene lookup returns CDR1 SGHRS and CDR2 YFSETQ. CDR3 length: 14 residues. Whole-study findings and limits: The tendency of first-cohort TCR clusters to co-occur in the approximately 120 validation repertoires was identified by a subsequent analysis. Reports credit the classifier with highly specific, highly sensitive diagnosis of cytomegalovirus status.

Produced via immunoSEQ multiplex PCR; TCRdb's table is partial and in-frame only. The data hold over 150,000 clones, with 89% observed a single time. The sequenced material came from PBMCs. This receptor was obtained from a young woman in good health and CMV-seropositive. The chain uses TRBV5-1 and TRBJ2-7; TRBD1 matches at 8 bases. The CDR3 region is CASSPGQVSYEQYF. CDR3 nucleotides: TGCGCCAGCAGCCCGGGACAGGTCTCCTACGAGCAGTACTTC.